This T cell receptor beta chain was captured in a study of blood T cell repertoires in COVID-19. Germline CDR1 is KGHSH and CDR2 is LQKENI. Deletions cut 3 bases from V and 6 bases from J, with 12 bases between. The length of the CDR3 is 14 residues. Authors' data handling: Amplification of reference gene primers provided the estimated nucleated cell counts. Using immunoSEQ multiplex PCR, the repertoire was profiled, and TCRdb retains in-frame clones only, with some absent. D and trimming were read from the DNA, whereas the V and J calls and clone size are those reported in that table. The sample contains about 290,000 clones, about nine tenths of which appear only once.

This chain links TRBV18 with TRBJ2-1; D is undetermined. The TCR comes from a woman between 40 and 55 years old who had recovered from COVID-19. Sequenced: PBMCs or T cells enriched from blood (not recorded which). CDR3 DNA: TGTGCCAGCTCACCCGGCCTGCGGTCCAATGAGCAGTTCTTC. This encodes CASSPGLRSNEQFF. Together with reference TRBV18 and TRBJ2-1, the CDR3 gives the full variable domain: NAGVMQNPRHLVRRRGQEARLRCSPMKGHSHVYWYRQLPEEGLKFMVYLQKENIIDESGMPKERFSAEFPKEGPSILRIQQVVRGDSAAYFCASSPGLRSNEQFFGPGTRLTVL.